One sample yielded the 21 T cell receptor beta chains listed below, sequenced in a study of blood T cells in healthy people across ages. A second 7 to 11 cycle PCR used barcoded and J-beta primers. MiXCR, run by TCRdb on the 5' RACE reads, gives a single entry per CDR3 protein. The repertoire holds about 1.7 million distinct CDR3 sequences, with 28% as singletons. The source material was blood. These receptor sequences come from a woman younger than 45 in good health.

This clonotype showed up many times. The chain is built from TRBV7-2 and TRBJ2-1, with D hard to call. This CDR3 has 13 amino acids. Germline V CDR1 and CDR2: SGHTA, FQGNSA. Trimming stripped 1 base from V and 10 bases from J, with 11 bases between. The CDR3 region is CASSLGLTWEQFF. As DNA, the CDR3 is TGTGCCAGCAGCTTAGGGTTGACCTGGGAGCAGTTCTTC.

The V call is TRBV7-2, the J call TRBJ2-3; 16 nucleotides match TRBD2. Germline V gene data show CDR1 as SGHTA and CDR2 as FQGNSA. The CDR3 runs 20 residues. Trimming removed 1 base from V and 6 bases from J; junction bases left unmatched: 13. The CDR3 DNA is TGTGCCAGCAGCTTAGAGGAGGGACTAGCGGGAGGGCCTCCCAGGGATACGCAGTATTTT. Protein product: CASSLEEGLAGGPPRDTQYF.

The J gene is TRBJ1-2, the V gene TRBV3-1; D gene unclear. The germline V gene encodes CDR1 LGHDT and CDR2 YNNKEL (reference sequence). V lost 1 base to trimming and J lost 0 bases, with 9 bases between them. The CDR3 covers 15 residues. The CDR3 sequence is CASSQGRGSNYGYTF. The CDR3 DNA reads as TGTGCCAGCAGCCAAGGCCGCGGCTCTAACTATGGCTACACCTTC.

This clonotype has a handful of counts. Written as DNA, the CDR3 is TGTGCCAGCAGTGGACGGGACAACACAAACTATGGCTACACCTTC. This gives the protein CASSGRDNTNYGYTF. The rearrangement uses TRBV28 and TRBJ1-2, with D perhaps matching TRBD1 (6 bases). Looked up from germline, CDR1 is MDHEN and CDR2 is SYDVKM. The CDR3 is 15 residues long. The V gene lost 5 bases and the J gene lost 2 bases, with 15 bases spanning the gap.

This clonotype was observed many times. At one boundary the junction diverges from the germline segment, which might be a read error. The J gene is TRBJ2-7, the V gene TRBV7-2; TRBD2 agrees at 8 bases. Germline V lookup: CDR1 SGHTA, CDR2 FQGNSA. The CDR3 totals 15 residues. The CDR3 loop is CASSLVTSGGYEQYF. For the CDR3, the DNA is TGTGCCAGCAGTTTAGTAACTAGCGGAGGCTACGAGCAGTACTTC.

This clonotype appeared a single time. The rearrangement links TRBV5-1 to TRBJ2-3; possibly TRBD2 for D (6 bases). The V and J ends lost 4 bases and 0 bases respectively, with 12 bases between them. There are 15 residues in the CDR3. Germline values: CDR1 SGHRS, CDR2 YFSETQ. CDR3 in amino acids: CASSMDGTSTDTQYF. In DNA form, the CDR3 reads TGCGCCAGCAGCATGGACGGGACTAGCACAGATACGCAGTATTTT.

Note on this clonotype: An end of the junction does not agree with germline; a read error may underlie this. The rearrangement links TRBV2 to TRBJ2-1, with TRBD1 matching 8 bases. This CDR3 contains 13 residues. Germline V lookup: CDR1 SNHLY, CDR2 FYNNEI. CDR3 sequence: CASSGQGYSEQFF. Written as DNA, the CDR3 is TGTGCCAGCAGCGGACAGGGTTACAGTGAGCAGTTCTTC.

This clonotype was seen a handful of times. The CDR3 bases are TGTGCCAGCAGCTTAGGGGAGACCGGCGAGCAGTACTTC. This translates into CASSLGETGEQYF. This chain joins TRBV11-2 and TRBJ2-7; D may be TRBD2 (5 bases). Germline V lookup: CDR1 SGHAT, CDR2 FQNNGV. The CDR3 contains 13 residues. V was shortened by 1 base and J by 6 bases, with 10 bases between the two germline ends. The variable domain in full, completed from reference TRBV11-2 and TRBJ2-7, reads EAGVAQSPRYKIIEKRQSVAFWCNPISGHATLYWYQQILGQGPKLLIQFQNNGVVDDSQLPKDRFSAERLKGVDSTLKIQPAKLEDSAVYLCASSLGETGEQYFGPGTRLTVT.

J is TRBJ2-7 and V is TRBV6-2 or TRBV6-3; TRBD1 matches at 7 bases. CDR3 size: 14 residues. Germline trimming cut 7 bases from V and 0 bases from J; bases unmatched to any gene: 6. Per germline, CDR1 MNHEY and CDR2 SVGEGT. The CDR3, as DNA: TGTGCCAGCACCCCGTACAGGGGCTCCTACGAGCAGTACTTC. Its protein is CASTPYRGSYEQYF.

The genes are TRBV7-9 and TRBJ1-1, with 7 positions matching TRBD1. The germline CDR1 and CDR2 sequences are SEHNR and FQNEAQ (reference sequence). This CDR3 contains 15 residues. With 6 bases clipped from V and 4 bases from J, the junction kept 11 bases outside the gene matches. The CDR3 spells CASRNRQGGSTEAFF. Written as DNA, the CDR3 is TGTGCCAGCAGAAATCGACAGGGAGGGAGCACTGAAGCTTTCTTT.

This clonotype was picked up a small number of times. The gene calls are TRBV18 and TRBJ1-1; D remains ambiguous. This CDR3 region has 13 residues. The V end was cut by 4 bases, the J end by 5 bases, with 11 bases between. In germline, CDR1 is KGHSH, CDR2 LQKENI. The CDR3 loop reads CASSLWPETEAFF. The CDR3 DNA is TGTGCCAGCTCACTTTGGCCGGAGACTGAAGCTTTCTTT.

The chain carries TRBV29-1 and TRBJ2-5; D unclear. The CDR3 extends over 11 amino acids. Trimming took off 6 bases at V and 5 bases at J, with 10 bases between the two ends. Germline V gene lookup returns CDR1 SQVTM and CDR2 ANQGSEA. The CDR3 coding sequence is TGCAGCGTATTTGGCGCGGAGACCCAGTACTTC. Translation: CSVFGAETQYF.

V and J are TRBV29-1 and TRBJ2-6; D may be TRBD1 or TRBD2 (5 bases each). Trimming removed 6 bases at V and 0 bases at J, with 21 bases between. The V gene's germline CDR1 is SQVTM and CDR2 ANQGSEA. The CDR3 sequence is 18 residues long. CDR3 sequence (DNA): TGCAGCGTAATGGGGGTTGGTGGGCTGAGCTCTGGGGCCAACGTCCTGACTTTC. This translates into CSVMGVGGLSSGANVLTF.

This clonotype was counted between two and nine times. The V gene is TRBV25-1, the J gene TRBJ2-7; no clear D. The V and J ends lost 7 bases and 3 bases respectively, with 10 bases between them. The CDR3 runs 12 residues. CDR1 is MGHDK, CDR2 SYGVNS, per germline. The CDR3 nucleotides are TGTGCCAGCACTGGCAGAGTCTACGAGCAGTACTTC. It yields the protein CASTGRVYEQYF.

The chain employs TRBV2 and TRBJ1-5, with 7 positions matching TRBD1. The CDR3 has 16 residues. Trimming removed 5 bases from V and 0 bases from J; junction bases left unmatched: 7. Germline V CDR1 and CDR2: SNHLY, FYNNEI. This CDR3 reads CASSPEGQISNQPQHF. The CDR3 DNA reads as TGTGCCAGCAGTCCCGAGGGACAGATTAGCAATCAGCCCCAGCATTTT.

The chain has TRBV27 and TRBJ1-2; 9 bases align to TRBD1. CDR1 and CDR2 (germline): MNHEY, SMNVEV (reference sequence). Trimming took 3 bases from V and 3 from J; bases not matched to a gene: 8. CDR3 size: 16 residues. CDR3 coding DNA: TGTGCCAGCAGTTTCGGCGGACAGGGGCCCCACTATGGCTACACCTTC. Translating gives CASSFGGQGPHYGYTF.

The chain recombines TRBV7-2 with TRBJ1-2; weak D call: TRBD1 (6 bases). CDR1 is SGHTA and CDR2 is FQGNSA in the germline V gene. V lost 5 bases and J lost 4, with 17 bases in between. This CDR3 has 15 residues. In nucleotides, the CDR3 is TGTGCCAGCAGCCCCCGGACAGTATCGGCCTATGGCTACACCTTC. Amino acid sequence: CASSPRTVSAYGYTF.

This clonotype appeared a single time. This may stem from a read error, because a much larger clone lies one nucleotide away. This sequence joins TRBV7-2 and TRBJ1-1, with TRBD1 as a possible D gene (6 bases). Germline V gives CDR1 SGHTA, CDR2 FQGNSA. The CDR3 is 14 amino acids. The CDR3 DNA follows: TGTGCCAACAGCCAACAGGGACGGAACACTGAAGCTTTCTTT. Encoded protein: CANSQQGRNTEAFF.

V usage is TRBV20-1 and J usage is TRBJ2-3; D perhaps matches TRBD2 (5 bases). Trimming removed 4 bases from V and 4 bases from J, with 15 bases in between. The CDR3 is 14 amino acids. Germline V gene data show CDR1 as DFQATT and CDR2 as SNEGSKA (reference sequence). CDR3 amino acids: CSANVGQAADTQYF. Written as DNA, the CDR3 is TGCAGTGCTAATGTTGGGCAAGCGGCAGATACGCAGTATTTT.

The chain is built from TRBV10-3 and TRBJ2-7; 11 nucleotides match TRBD2. CDR1 is ENHRY and CDR2 is SYGVKD in the germline V gene. CDR3 length: 12 amino acids. Trimming removed 10 bases from V and 5 bases from J; junction bases left unmatched: 4. This chain's CDR3 is CASGTSGNEQYF. CDR3 coding DNA: TGTGCCAGTGGGACTAGCGGAAACGAGCAGTACTTC.

The chain links TRBV30 to TRBJ1-1; D perhaps matches TRBD1 (5 bases). Germline assignment: CDR1 GTSNPN and CDR2 SVGIG (reference sequence). With 2 bases removed from V and 11 bases from J, the gap between germline ends came to 12 bases. This CDR3 spans 11 amino acids. The CDR3 DNA sequence: TGTGCCTGGAGTCTGCGAGGGGAGGCTTTCTTT. It specifies CAWSLRGEAFF.